Sequencing of this T cell receptor (beta chain) was carried out in a study of regulatory T cells in long-lasting Graves disease. At the level of the study: With positive TSH receptor antibodies and over 5 years of antithyroid drugs, Graves' disease was considered persistent. Study-level findings and limits: Favored usage of TRBV28, TRBJ1-2 and TRBJ2-5 was recorded in persistent disease.

This clonotype has only a few counts. What it binds is not known. The time point is: persistent/refractory GD, antithyroid drugs over 5 years with positive TRAb. PBMCs provided the RNA from which the TCR library was made. This CDR3 region has 14 residues. Per the germline V gene, CDR1 is LNHDA and CDR2 is SQIVND (reference sequence). The V gene lost 6 bases and the J gene lost 5 bases, with 16 bases spanning the gap. Combining iRepertoire HTBI primers with Arm-PCR of CDR3 regions, the authors built TCR beta libraries. TCRdb reprocessed the multiplex PCR reads via MiXCR and lists one record per CDR3 protein. The data hold 500,000 to 800,000 distinct CDR3 sequences, with approximately 29% observed a single time.

This TCR was recovered from a female donor with Graves disease. The sample was peripheral blood mononuclear cells (PBMCs), taken when the disease was refractory, from a patient treated with antithyroid drugs. The chain employs TRBV19 and TRBJ1-1; D call uncertain. The CDR3 reads CASSPREWVTEAFF. In DNA, the CDR3 is TGTGCCAGTAGCCCACGCGAGTGGGTAACTGAAGCTTTCTTT.